Listed below are T cell receptor beta chains from one sample, sequenced in a study of radiation and T cells in renal cell carcinoma. Generated by immunoSEQ multiplex PCR, the TCRdb table keeps only in-frame clones and is missing some. The sample has tens of thousands of clones, roughly 85% seen once. The specimen comprised blood, sampled from a patient whose treatment included radiotherapy and nephrectomy. These receptors all come from a woman aged 50 to 60 with renal cell carcinoma. Each CDR3 is given with its conserved first and last residue.

V: TRBV30
length: 13
J: TRBJ1-6
CDR3: CAWQGQGNSPLHF

V: TRBV5-4
length: 15
J: TRBJ1-5
CDR3: CASRAGRDPNQPQHF

V: TRBV5-1
length: 14
J: TRBJ1-2
CDR3: CASTDPGQAYGYTF

V: TRBV28
length: 12
J: TRBJ1-5
CDR3: CASSSGFQPQHF

V: TRBV19
length: 15
J: TRBJ2-1
CDR3: CASSTDRLSYNEQFF

V: TRBV7-2
length: 15
J: TRBJ2-7
CDR3: CASSLATGTPYEQYF

V: TRBV7-2
length: 15
J: TRBJ1-5
CDR3: CASSSQGTGNQPQHF

V: TRBV5-3
length: 17
J: TRBJ2-1
CDR3: CARSLVGGKRSANEQFF

V: TRBV7-9
length: 12
J: TRBJ2-7
CDR3: CAANSGVGEQYF

V: TRBV2
length: 15
J: TRBJ1-5
CDR3: CASSEGRGGGQPQHF

V: TRBV10-3
length: 14
J: TRBJ2-3
CDR3: CAISDGARTDTQYF

V: TRBV14
length: 15
J: TRBJ2-2
CDR3: CASSARRGWTGELFF

V: TRBV9
length: 16
J: TRBJ2-1
CDR3: CASSPPGGGSGGEQFF

V: TRBV19
length: 15
J: TRBJ2-7
CDR3: CASRATGTASYEQYF

V: TRBV28
length: 14
J: TRBJ2-1
CDR3: CASSPGQGYNEQFF

V: TRBV28
length: 19
J: TRBJ2-2
CDR3: CASLGTLGTSGTGAGELFF

V: TRBV7-2
length: 15
J: TRBJ2-3
CDR3: CASSLGGGRPDTQYF

V: TRBV9
length: 15
J: TRBJ2-5
CDR3: CASSTRPGAAETQYF

V: TRBV9
length: 13
J: TRBJ1-6
CDR3: CASSVGNTPPLHF

V: TRBV27
length: 15
J: TRBJ2-5
CDR3: CASSTRDRVRETQYF

V: TRBV7-6
length: 15
J: TRBJ2-7
CDR3: CASSLAGTGLMEQYF

V: TRBV4-1
length: 15
J: TRBJ2-1
CDR3: CASSQDPNGGNEQFF

V: TRBV15
length: 17
J: TRBJ1-2
CDR3: CATSTISGRGAGYGYTF

V: TRBV19
length: 14
J: TRBJ2-7
CDR3: CASSTSRSTYEQYF

V: TRBV19
length: 15
J: TRBJ2-3
CDR3: CASSLLADNTDTQYF

V: TRBV4-3
length: 17
J: TRBJ2-5
CDR3: CASSQVYGGGSAVTQYF

V: TRBV28
length: 15
J: TRBJ2-2
CDR3: CASSDGNKNTGELFF

V: TRBV7-2
length: 15
J: TRBJ2-1
CDR3: CASSLGRLDYNEQFF

V: TRBV5-1
length: 14
J: TRBJ2-1
CDR3: CASSLVNRLNEQFF

V: TRBV5-5
length: 15
J: TRBJ1-1
CDR3: CASSLRPDPNTEAFF

V: TRBV27
length: 14
J: TRBJ1-1
CDR3: CASSPTGMNTEAFF

V: TRBV4-1
length: 15
J: TRBJ2-7
CDR3: CASSQRTGSSYEQYF

V: TRBV7-8
length: 14
J: TRBJ1-2
CDR3: CASSLGTGVYGYTF

V: TRBV5-1
length: 15
J: TRBJ1-4
CDR3: CASSPTAETNEKLFF

V: TRBV7-9
length: 16
J: TRBJ2-4
CDR3: CASSELPGVTKNIQYF

V: TRBV18
length: 15
J: TRBJ2-1
CDR3: CASSDGAISYNEQFF

V: TRBV27
length: 18
J: TRBJ1-1
CDR3: CASSPTSGQMSMNTEAFF

V: TRBV19
length: 15
J: TRBJ2-7
CDR3: CASSFQGAPEYEQYF

V: TRBV7-2
length: 15
J: TRBJ1-2
CDR3: CASSNRSRGRRGYTF